This T cell receptor (beta chain) came from a study of sequential checkpoint blockade in melanoma. Study at large: After nivolumab or ipilimumab alone, about two dozen patients had week-13 rebiopsies.

Treatment in this sample: randomized to nivolumab then ipilimumab (arm A) or the reverse (arm B). The table came from immunoSEQ multiplex PCR; TCRdb's copy has only in-frame clones and leaves some out. The sample holds approximately 37,000 clones, roughly 32% seen once. A few counts support this clone. CDR1 SGHVS and CDR2 FNYEAQ come from the germline V gene. The CDR3 spans 16 residues. Trimming removed 2 bases at V and 4 bases at J, with 16 bases between. Material: tumor tissue (inferred from file names), obtained from a patient given nivolumab and ipilimumab in sequence. This chain uses TRBV7-6 with TRBJ2-3; tentatively, D is TRBD1 (5 bases). The clonotype comes from a human donor with melanoma. DNA for the CDR3: TGTGCCAGCAGCTTATCCATTAGAACAGGATCAGATACGCAGTATTTT. Its protein is CASSLSIRTGSDTQYF.